Shown below are 27 T cell receptor beta chains from a single sample sequenced in a study of blood T cell repertoires in COVID-19. Using immunoSEQ multiplex PCR, the repertoire was profiled, and TCRdb retains in-frame clones only, with some absent. This table has around 150,000 clones, 70% to 85% appearing once. Source material: peripheral blood. These receptors came from a human donor in a cohort sampled during active COVID-19.

V gene TRBV6-6 combines with J gene TRBJ2-2; weak D call: TRBD2 (6 bases). CDR1 and CDR2 from the germline V gene are MNHNY and SVGAGI (reference sequence). Trimming removed 5 bases at V and 4 bases at J, with 8 bases between. This CDR3 comprises 13 residues. Here the CDR3 reads CASSGGVTGELFF. Here the CDR3 DNA reads TGTGCCAGCAGTGGAGGGGTCACCGGGGAGCTGTTTTTT.

The chain combines TRBV28 with TRBJ1-1; the D is unclear. Germline loops: CDR1 MDHEN, CDR2 SYDVKM. CDR3 length equals 14 residues. Trimming left V 5 bases short and J 1 base short, with 11 bases between. The CDR3 reads CASSRRLPNTEAFF. CDR3 sequence (DNA): TGTGCCAGCAGTCGTCGACTGCCGAACACTGAAGCTTTCTTT.

The gene calls are TRBV7-2 and TRBJ1-1; TRBD1 might be the D (6 bases). V dropped 1 base and J dropped 10 bases, with 10 bases sitting between them. This CDR3 is built from 12 residues. Germline V gene data show CDR1 as SGHTA and CDR2 as FQGNSA. The CDR3 DNA reads as TGTGCCAGCAGCTTAGTCAGGGGACCAGCTTTCTTT. Its translation is CASSLVRGPAFF.

The chain uses TRBV3-1 (or the pseudogene TRBV3-2) and TRBJ2-3; tentatively, D is TRBD2 (6 bases). Germline V gene data show CDR1 as LGHDT and CDR2 as YNNKEL (reference sequence). CDR3 size: 16 residues. The V gene lost 4 bases and the J gene lost 3 bases, with 17 bases spanning the gap. CDR3 nucleotide sequence: TGTGCCAGCAGCCCGGTTTTTAGCGGAGAAACAGATACGCAGTATTTT. Amino acids: CASSPVFSGETDTQYF.

The chain is built from TRBV13 and TRBJ2-7; 7 bases align to TRBD2. CDR3 length equals 14 residues. Germline CDR1 and CDR2: PRHDT and FYEKMQ (reference sequence). V dropped 5 bases and J dropped 1; count of bases not matched to a gene: 5. The CDR3 DNA reads TGTGCCAGCAGCACCGGACTAGAATCCTACGAGCAGTACTTC. This codes for CASSTGLESYEQYF.

The chain couples TRBV29-1 to TRBJ2-1, with D possibly TRBD2 on 5 matching bases. Trimming cost V 5 bases and J 8 bases, with 19 bases left between them. Germline loops: CDR1 SQVTM, CDR2 ANQGSEA. This CDR3 contains 14 residues. The CDR3 nucleotides read TGCAGCGTTCGGAAAGGCAGAGGGTTGGATGAGCAGTTCTTC. Translating gives CSVRKGRGLDEQFF.

The chain has TRBV12-3 or TRBV12-4 and TRBJ1-2; D is ambiguous. V was trimmed by 3 bases and J by 8 bases, leaving 13 bases between them. There are 13 residues in the CDR3. The CDR3 coding sequence is TGTGCCAGCAGTTTCGGGATTGAGAGAGGCTACACCTTC. Translating it yields CASSFGIERGYTF.

The chain recombines TRBV6-5 with TRBJ2-2, with 10 bases that match TRBD2. Per germline, CDR1 MNHEY and CDR2 SVGAGI. The CDR3 contains 14 residues. With 6 bases clipped from V and 6 bases from J, the junction kept 4 bases outside the gene matches. Here the CDR3 DNA reads TGTGCCAGCAGAAGCGGGGGGGCGGCCGGGGAGCTGTTTTTT. Residues: CASRSGGAAGELFF.

The chain carries TRBV6-4 and TRBJ2-7; maybe TRBD2 (5 bases). The CDR3 is made up of 13 amino acids. In germline, CDR1 is MRHNA, CDR2 SNTAGT. Trimming cost V 8 bases and J 2 bases, with 13 bases left between them. CDR3 DNA: TGTGCCAGCTTGGACTTCACCCCCTACGAGCAGTACTTC. Translated, it gives CASLDFTPYEQYF.

V and J are TRBV7-2 and TRBJ1-2; no firm D call. The CDR3 is 13 amino acids. The ends were cut back, 5 bases at V and 4 bases at J, with 11 bases in the middle. Germline CDR1 is SGHTA and CDR2 is FQGNSA. CDR3: CASSLGITYGYTF. The CDR3 DNA follows: TGTGCCAGCAGCCTCGGGATCACCTATGGCTACACCTTC.

The chain has TRBV7-3 and TRBJ1-1; tentative D call: TRBD1 (5 bases). There are 15 residues in the CDR3. The germline CDR1 and CDR2 sequences are SGHTA and FQGTGA. The germline V and J ends were trimmed by 4 bases and 2 bases, with 14 bases remaining between them. The CDR3 sequence: CASSSRAGVNTEAFF. CDR3 sequence (DNA): TGTGCCAGCAGCTCCCGCGCGGGGGTAAACACTGAAGCTTTCTTT.

The chain recombines TRBV7-3 with TRBJ2-1; 7 positions match TRBD1. Germline assignment: CDR1 SGHTA and CDR2 FQGTGA. The length of the CDR3 is 16 residues. The J segment lost 2 bases and the V segment lost 5 bases, leaving 9 bases of the junction unmatched. CDR3 protein: CASSASTGLPYNEQFF. CDR3 nucleotides: TGTGCCAGCAGCGCCTCGACAGGGTTGCCCTACAATGAGCAGTTCTTC.

The V call is TRBV11-2, the J call TRBJ1-6; D remains unclear. The germline V gene has CDR1 SGHAT and CDR2 FQNNGV. The CDR3 sequence is 14 residues long. The V end lost 3 bases, the J end lost 9 bases, and 12 bases lay between the germline ends. Here the CDR3 reads CASSFEGLGSPLHF. The CDR3, as DNA: TGTGCCAGCAGCTTCGAGGGTCTCGGTTCACCCCTCCACTTT.

The V call is TRBV2, the J call TRBJ2-4; TRBD1 might be the D (5 bases). With 1 base removed from V and 3 bases from J, the gap between germline ends came to 10 bases. The CDR3 extends over 15 amino acids. Germline V gene lookup returns CDR1 SNHLY and CDR2 FYNNEI. The CDR3 reads CASSEDGAVKNIQYF. The CDR3 region has the DNA TGTGCCAGCAGTGAAGATGGGGCGGTCAAAAACATTCAGTACTTC.

The CDR3 protein is CASLQGPYNSPLHF. CDR3 bases: TGTGCCAGTCTACAGGGCCCCTATAATTCACCCCTCCACTTT. The rearrangement links TRBV6-5 to TRBJ1-6; maybe TRBD1 (6 bases). Trimming stripped 9 bases from V and 2 bases from J, with 11 bases between. This CDR3 comprises 14 residues. Germline V CDR1 and CDR2: MNHEY, SVGAGI.

The rearrangement joins TRBV4-2 to TRBJ2-5, with 10 bases that match TRBD1. From germline, CDR1 is LGHNA and CDR2 YNFKEQ. CDR3 size: 14 residues. V trimming: 4 bases; J trimming: 5 bases; junction bases outside the gene matches: 4. This chain's CDR3 is CASSLGQGDETQYF. In nucleotides, the CDR3 is TGTGCCAGCAGCCTCGGACAGGGGGATGAGACCCAGTACTTC.

The rearrangement uses TRBV6-2 or TRBV6-3 and TRBJ2-1, with 14 positions matching TRBD2. The CDR3 loop spans 15 amino acids. Trimming removed 4 bases from V and 10 bases from J; junction bases left unmatched: 6. CDR1 and CDR2 (germline): MNHEY, SVGEGT. CDR3 nucleotide sequence: TGTGCCAGCAGTTCGGGACTAGCGGGGGTAATGGAGCAGTTCTTC. Its protein is CASSSGLAGVMEQFF.

This rearrangement joins TRBV7-8 to TRBJ2-7; D gene unclear. Trimming cost V 5 bases and J 2 bases, with 16 bases left between them. The length of the CDR3 is 15 residues. CDR1 and CDR2 (germline): SGHVS, FQNEAQ. The CDR3 here is CASSRGEPPTYEQYF. CDR3 coding DNA: TGTGCCAGCAGCCGAGGCGAGCCCCCCACCTACGAGCAGTACTTC.

J is TRBJ2-7 and V is TRBV11-2; TRBD2 matches at 7 bases. Trimming cost V 5 bases and J 1 base; bases outside gene matches: 8. The CDR3 covers 15 residues. Germline V gene sequence: CDR1 SGHAT, CDR2 FQNNGV. CDR3: CASSLGGGGSYEQYF. The CDR3 DNA follows: TGTGCCAGCAGCCTCGGTGGCGGGGGATCCTACGAGCAGTACTTC.

This clone was seen more than once but under ten times. V usage is TRBV2 and J usage is TRBJ2-7; TRBD2 matches at 9 bases. Germline values: CDR1 SNHLY, CDR2 FYNNEI. J was trimmed by 2 bases and V by 10 bases; bases with no gene match: 18. CDR3 length: 17 residues. CDR3 sequence reads: CATNREPRTSVAYEQYF. CDR3 nucleotides: TGTGCCACCAACAGGGAACCTAGGACTAGCGTGGCCTACGAGCAGTACTTC.

V usage is TRBV24-1 and J usage is TRBJ1-2; possible D gene TRBD1, 6 bases. Germline V lookup: CDR1 KGHDR, CDR2 SFDVKD. V lost 7 bases and J 5 bases, leaving 10 bases between the germline ends. The CDR3 is 12 residues long. The CDR3 loop reads CATSQTGYGYTF. In nucleotides, the CDR3 is TGTGCCACCAGCCAGACAGGATATGGCTACACCTTC.

The chain uses TRBV10-3 and TRBJ2-5; 8 nucleotides line up with TRBD2. V shed 5 bases and J 3 bases; nucleotides not matched to a gene: 5. Per the germline V gene, CDR1 is ENHRY and CDR2 is SYGVKD. This CDR3 is 14 amino acids long. The CDR3 DNA follows: TGTGCCATCAGTTCCGGGACTAGGGAAGAGACCCAGTACTTC. Its protein is CAISSGTREETQYF.

This chain joins TRBV12-2 and TRBJ1-2. TRBV12-2 constitutes a pseudogene. The CDR3 has 14 amino acids. CDR3 coding DNA: TGTGCAAGTCGCTTAGGGTCCCAAGAGGCGGGCTACACCTTC. This sequence encodes CASRLGSQEAGYTF.

The chain is built from TRBV19 and TRBJ1-5; no firm D call. V gave up 5 bases and J gave up 0 bases, with 8 bases separating them. This CDR3 is built from 14 residues. The germline V gene has CDR1 LNHDA and CDR2 SQIVND (reference sequence). In nucleotides, the CDR3 is TGTGCCAGTAGTGAGAACCTTAGCAATCAGCCCCAGCATTTT. It codes for CASSENLSNQPQHF.

The rearrangement joins TRBV5-4 to TRBJ2-5, with D possibly matching TRBD2 (7 bases). Looked up from germline, CDR1 is SGHNT and CDR2 is YYREEE (reference sequence). V lost 0 bases to trimming and J lost 3 bases, with 12 bases between them. The CDR3 consists of 15 residues. The CDR3 protein is CASSLVVGGEETQYF. The CDR3 DNA sequence: TGTGCCAGCAGCTTGGTGGTAGGGGGGGAAGAGACCCAGTACTTC.

This chain connects TRBV5-1 to TRBJ2-1, with 12 bases identical to TRBD2. The germline V gene has CDR1 SGHRS and CDR2 YFSETQ. CDR3 length: 15 residues. V lost 4 bases to trimming and J lost 12 bases; unmatched junction nucleotides: 11. As DNA, the CDR3 is TGCGCCAGCAGCCCAGGACGAAGGACTAGCGGGGTGCAGTTCTTC. Protein sequence: CASSPGRRTSGVQFF.

V and J are TRBV6-6 and TRBJ1-6, with a possible D match to TRBD1 (6 bases). There are 14 residues in the CDR3. Deletions cut 2 bases from V and 11 bases from J, with 13 bases between. In germline, CDR1 is MNHNY, CDR2 SVGAGI (reference sequence). Here the CDR3 reads CASSYEGQRAPLHF. CDR3 nucleotides: TGTGCCAGCAGTTACGAGGGACAACGAGCACCCCTCCACTTT.